Listed here are 24 T cell receptor beta chains from one sample, sequenced in a study of a mutant IDH1 vaccine in newly diagnosed glioma (dated by TCRdb to the early 2020s). The sample's time point, from its label and the paper: baseline, week 1 (first vaccination visit). In light of the paper, this sample's treatment or condition label describes: pre-vaccination baseline after standard-of-care therapy. The protocol used for the library was the immunoSEQ multiplex PCR assay. The immuneACCESS repertoire file appears here via TCRdb, limited to in-frame rearrangements. These files lack a portion of the clones; in checked studies, under half of the deficit traces to unresolved V genes, and the cause of the others is not known. For this sample there are about 92,000 clones; roughly 85% appear just once. Approximately 8% of the sample is taken by the ten largest. The source material was PBMCs, sampled from a glioma patient treated with radiotherapy, temozolomide or both. These receptors all stem from a woman between 50 and 59 years old with glioma.

The chain is built from TRBV6-5 and TRBJ1-2, with D unresolved. The CDR3 has 14 amino acids. Trimming left V 2 bases short and J 0 bases short, with 7 bases between. Germline CDR1 MNHEY, CDR2 SVGAGI. CDR3 nucleotides: TGTGCCAGCAGTTACGGCCCCGCTAACTATGGCTACACCTTC. Protein product: CASSYGPANYGYTF.

DNA of the CDR3: TGCAGCGTTAAGGCGGGCAATAGCAATCAGCCCCAGCATTTT. The encoded protein is CSVKAGNSNQPQHF. The rearrangement links TRBV29-1 to TRBJ1-5; no clear D gene. The CDR3 has 14 amino acids. The germline V gene encodes CDR1 SQVTM and CDR2 ANQGSEA. Trimming cost V 5 bases and J 0 bases, with 11 bases left between them.

This chain links TRBV5-4 with TRBJ2-7; 8 bases align to TRBD2. With V trimmed by 4 bases and J by 3 bases, 6 bases remained unmatched. The CDR3 totals 14 residues. From germline, CDR1 is SGHNT and CDR2 YYREEE (reference sequence). This CDR3 reads CASSGGGRGYEQYF. CDR3 in DNA: TGTGCCAGCAGCGGCGGGGGGCGTGGCTACGAGCAGTACTTC.

The V gene is TRBV27, the J gene TRBJ1-5, with no clear D. There are 12 residues in the CDR3. Trimming removed 6 bases at V and 3 bases at J, with 6 bases between. Germline V CDR1 and CDR2: MNHEY, SMNVEV (reference sequence). This CDR3 reads CASSTNNQPQHF. CDR3 bases: TGTGCCAGCAGCACCAACAATCAGCCCCAGCATTTT.

This rearrangement joins TRBV7-2 to TRBJ2-3; perhaps D is TRBD1 or TRBD2 (5 bases each). The CDR3 length is 16 residues. Trimming shortened V by 1 base and J by 1 base, and 12 bases separated the two germline ends. The germline V gene has CDR1 SGHTA and CDR2 FQGNSA. The chain's CDR3 is CASSLEGSGGTDTQYF. The CDR3 DNA reads TGTGCCAGCAGCTTAGAGGGGTCCGGGGGCACAGATACGCAGTATTTT.

The chain carries TRBV6-1 and TRBJ1-1, with 8 bases fitting TRBD1. Germline V gene lookup returns CDR1 MNHNS and CDR2 SASEGT. The length of the CDR3 is 14 residues. The V gene end was trimmed by 5 bases and the J gene end by 1 base; junction bases not matched to a gene: 3. CDR3 loop: CASSLDRGNTEAFF. The CDR3 nucleotides read TGTGCCAGCAGTCTAGACAGGGGGAACACTGAAGCTTTCTTT.

The V and J genes are TRBV15 and TRBJ1-2; D perhaps matches TRBD1 (6 bases). Trimming left V 1 base short and J 12 bases short, with 15 bases between. The length of the CDR3 is 13 residues. The germline gives CDR1 LNHNV, CDR2 YYDKDF (reference sequence). The CDR3 reads CATSRGGGGNHTF. The CDR3, as DNA: TGTGCCACCAGCAGAGGAGGGGGAGGGAACCACACCTTC.

The J gene is TRBJ1-3, the V gene TRBV2; D remains ambiguous. The V end lost 6 bases, the J end lost 0 bases, and 15 bases lay between the germline ends. The CDR3 length is 16 residues. The germline V gene encodes CDR1 SNHLY and CDR2 FYNNEI. The CDR3 protein is CASRKSFVSSGNTIYF. For the CDR3, the DNA is TGTGCCAGCAGGAAAAGCTTTGTGAGCTCTGGAAACACCATATATTTT.

In its sample, this clone was seen once. This rearrangement joins TRBV7-2 to TRBJ1-3; 9 nucleotides align to TRBD1. Germline lookup yields CDR1 SGHTA and CDR2 FQGNSA. This CDR3 contains 15 residues. Trimming cost V 0 bases and J 4 bases; bases outside gene matches: 1. CDR3 sequence reads: CASSLAGQGGNTIYF. The CDR3 region has the DNA TGTGCCAGCAGCTTAGCGGGACAGGGAGGAAACACCATATATTTT.

The V gene is TRBV4-2, the J gene TRBJ1-6; D is uncertain. V gave up 0 bases and J gave up 3 bases, with 9 bases separating them. The CDR3 is made up of 16 amino acids. The germline V gene encodes CDR1 LGHNA and CDR2 YNFKEQ. This CDR3 is CASSQDRTDYNSPLHF. The CDR3 DNA reads as TGTGCCAGCAGCCAAGATCGAACGGACTATAATTCACCCCTCCACTTT.

The chain uses TRBV4-1 and TRBJ2-2; D gene uncertain. Germline V gives CDR1 MGHRA, CDR2 YSYEKL. V was cut by 3 bases and J by 0 bases, with 5 bases left in between. This CDR3 has 14 amino acids. In DNA form, the CDR3 reads TGCGCCAGCAGCCACGGAGCGAACACCGGGGAGCTGTTTTTT. As protein: CASSHGANTGELFF.

The J gene is TRBJ2-7, the V gene TRBV7-9; TRBD1 matches 9 bases. Germline V gene lookup returns CDR1 SEHNR and CDR2 FQNEAQ (reference sequence). Unmatched junction bases numbered 5, after V lost 5 bases and J lost 6 bases. The CDR3 is 13 amino acids. CDR3 sequence: CASSRTGDGEQYF. For the CDR3, the DNA is TGTGCCAGCAGCCGGACAGGGGACGGCGAGCAGTACTTC. The full variable domain, rest sourced from reference TRBV7-9 and TRBJ2-7, is DTGVSQNPRHKITKRGQNVTFRCDPISEHNRLYWYRQTLGQGPEFLTYFQNEAQLEKSRLLSDRFSAERPKGSFSTLEIQRTEQGDSAMYLCASSRTGDGEQYFGPGTRLTVT.

This clone was counted a single time. No DNA is shown, since the ends of the CDR3 on it are uncertain; the CDR3 is the one TCRdb lists. The chain carries TRBV27 and TRBJ1-5. The CDR3 adds up to 13 amino acids, both ends counted. Looked up from germline, CDR1 is MNHEY and CDR2 is SMNVEV (reference sequence). The CDR3 loop reads CASSSSRDQPQHF.

This sequence joins TRBV2 and TRBJ1-6; 9 bases map to TRBD1. V lost 5 bases and J lost 12; bases outside the gene matches: 8. This CDR3 region has 14 residues. The V gene's germline CDR1 is SNHLY and CDR2 FYNNEI. For the CDR3, the DNA is TGTGCCAGCAGTACAACGGGACAGGGCGGACCCCTCCACTTT. Its translation: CASSTTGQGGPLHF.

The rearrangement joins TRBV4-2 to TRBJ2-3; 8 bases line up with TRBD1. This CDR3 comprises 17 residues. V lost 0 bases to trimming and J lost 1 base; unmatched junction nucleotides: 6. Germline assignment: CDR1 LGHNA and CDR2 YNFKEQ. The CDR3 loop is CASSQDLRGQGTDTQYF. CDR3 bases: TGTGCCAGCAGCCAAGATCTTAGGGGACAGGGCACAGATACGCAGTATTTT.

To note about this clone: This specimen includes other DNA sequences encoding the same CDR3. The chain uses TRBV18 and TRBJ1-1; unclear D gene. CDR3 size: 13 residues. Germline CDR1 reads KGHSH; CDR2 reads LQKENI. Trimming cost V 2 bases and J 0 bases, with 4 bases left between them. CDR3 sequence reads: CASSPAVNTEAFF. CDR3 in DNA: TGTGCCAGCTCACCAGCAGTGAACACTGAAGCTTTCTTT.

The J gene is TRBJ1-6, the V gene TRBV10-3; D uncertain. Between the trimmed V and J ends, which lost 2 bases and 7 bases, there was a span of 9 bases. This CDR3 contains 14 residues. Germline CDR1 reads ENHRY; CDR2 reads SYGVKD. DNA for the CDR3: TGTGCCATCAGTGAGGGGTTTAACAATTCACCCCTCCACTTT. It yields the protein CAISEGFNNSPLHF.

This clone turned up a few times. The rearrangement links TRBV28 to TRBJ2-1; no firm D call. From germline, CDR1 is MDHEN and CDR2 SYDVKM. The CDR3 runs 12 residues. Trimming cost V 7 bases and J 7 bases, with 11 bases left between them. The CDR3 nucleotides read TGTGCCAGCACCGCCGATAAAAATGAGCAGTTCTTC. It encodes CASTADKNEQFF.

The J gene is TRBJ2-1, the V gene TRBV5-1, with TRBD2 matching over 8 bases. V lost 1 base to trimming and J lost 7 bases; unmatched junction nucleotides: 19. The V gene's germline CDR1 is SGHRS and CDR2 YFSETQ. There are 19 residues in the CDR3. The CDR3 nucleotides are TGCGCCAGCAGCTTGTCCGATCGCAATGGACTAGCCGGGGTGAATGAGCAGTTCTTC. Residues: CASSLSDRNGLAGVNEQFF.

This clone was seen once. The chain recombines TRBV19 with TRBJ2-1; 10 bases fit TRBD1. From germline, CDR1 is LNHDA and CDR2 SQIVND (reference sequence). J gave up 6 bases and V 9 bases, and 8 bases lay outside the gene matches. This CDR3 contains 14 residues. The CDR3 is CASCPRTGGNEQFF. CDR3 in DNA: TGTGCCAGCTGCCCTAGGACAGGGGGCAATGAGCAGTTCTTC.

J is TRBJ2-2 and V is TRBV6-5; D gene uncertain. The germline CDR1 and CDR2 sequences are MNHEY and SVGAGI. V gave up 2 bases and J gave up 5 bases, with 6 bases separating them. The CDR3 spans 13 residues. The CDR3 sequence: CASSYTVTGELFF. The CDR3, as DNA: TGTGCCAGCAGTTACACGGTTACCGGGGAGCTGTTTTTT.

This rearrangement joins TRBV18 to TRBJ1-6; 9 bases fit TRBD1. Germline V gene lookup returns CDR1 KGHSH and CDR2 LQKENI. J lost 7 bases, V lost 6 bases, and 7 bases had no gene match. The CDR3 extends over 15 amino acids. CDR3 nucleotides: TGTGCCAGCTCGCCTACAGGGGGCGAGAATTCACCCCTCCACTTT. Residues: CASSPTGGENSPLHF. The whole variable domain, filled in from reference TRBV18 and TRBJ1-6, reads NAGVMQNPRHLVRRRGQEARLRCSPMKGHSHVYWYRQLPEEGLKFMVYLQKENIIDESGMPKERFSAEFPKEGPSILRIQQVVRGDSAAYFCASSPTGGENSPLHFGNGTRLTVT.

This clone was seen only a few times. CDR3 in amino acids: CASSVVTGELFF. CDR3 in DNA: TGTGCCAGCAGCGTAGTCACCGGGGAGCTGTTTTTT. The chain links TRBV9 to TRBJ2-2; unclear D gene. Trimming removed 0 bases at V and 4 bases at J, with 1 base between. The length of the CDR3 is 12 residues. Looked up from germline, CDR1 is SGDLS and CDR2 is YYNGEE.

The gene calls are TRBV4-2 and TRBJ1-2; no firm D call. The CDR3 covers 12 residues. Germline lookup yields CDR1 LGHNA and CDR2 YNFKEQ. The germline V and J ends were trimmed by 0 bases and 7 bases, with 6 bases remaining between them. DNA of the CDR3: TGTGCCAGCAGCCAAGACTCCTTTGGCTACACCTTC. This encodes CASSQDSFGYTF.